These T cell receptor beta chains were read from a single sample in a study of blood T cells in healthy people across ages. TCRdb passed the 5' RACE reads through MiXCR, listing each CDR3 protein once. Of over 1,500,000 distinct CDR3 sequences detected, 40% to 55% appear once; the ten largest clones hold approximately 2.1%. Sequenced material: blood. These TCRs come from a woman in her forties in good health. The CDR3 runs from the conserved cysteine through the conserved F or W. A D gene is named only where the DNA matches it firmly. The size entry is marked missing in some rows and otherwise reads once, few, many or a size class.

>NA|TRBV6-5|TRBJ1-2|NA
TGTGCCAGCAGTCCCCGACAGTCCAACGGCTACACCTTC
CASSPRQSNGYTF
>TRBD2|TRBV7-6|TRBJ2-5|NA
TGTGCCAGCAGCGACTGGACTAGCGGGGGCCCCAGGGAGACCCAGTACTTC
CASSDWTSGGPRETQYF
>NA|TRBV4-3|TRBJ2-7|few
TGCGCCAGCAGCCAAGACTTAAGGACACGCAACGAGCAGTACTTC
CASSQDLRTRNEQYF
>NA|TRBV4-3|TRBJ2-5|NA
TGCGCCAGCAGCCCCCGCAGCAGGGGTCCATTAGAGACCCAGTACTTC
CASSPRSRGPLETQYF
>NA|TRBV27|TRBJ2-1|NA
TGTGCCAGCGAGAGGGGGGATGAGCAGTTCTTC
CASERGDEQFF
>TRBD2|TRBV6-2/TRBV6-3|TRBJ2-1|NA
TGTGCCAGCACCCGAAGCGGGGGGGTCTCTACCAATGAGCAGTTCTTC
CASTRSGGVSTNEQFF
>NA|TRBV28|TRBJ1-5|NA
TGTGCCAGCAGTTGGGGGCAGGTGAGCAATCAGCCCCAGCATTTT
CASSWGQVSNQPQHF
>TRBD2|TRBV20-1|TRBJ2-3|NA
TGCAGTGCCGGGACTACAACAGATACGCAGTATTTT
CSAGTTTDTQYF
>NA|TRBV15|TRBJ2-7|few
TGTGCCACCAGCAGAGACGGGCGTAGAGAGTACTTC
CATSRDGRREYF
>NA|TRBV6-2/TRBV6-3|TRBJ1-2|few
TGTGCCAGCAATAAATTGGGATGGGTTCCTGGCTACACCTTC
CASNKLGWVPGYTF
>NA|TRBV28|TRBJ2-1|NA
TGTGCCAGCACCGCGGACATTGGGCACAATGAGCAGTTCTTC
CASTADIGHNEQFF
>TRBD1|TRBV6-5|TRBJ2-7|NA
TGTGCCAGCAGTTACTCCGGGACAGTAGGGAACGAGCAGTACTTC
CASSYSGTVGNEQYF
>TRBD1|TRBV15|TRBJ1-2|few
TGTGCCACCACCCCGACAGGGGTTGGGGACTATGGCTACACCTTC
CATTPTGVGDYGYTF
>NA|TRBV6-6|TRBJ2-4|NA
TGTGCCAGCAGTTACTCCACAGGGTTCGGGGAGCAGTACTTC
CASSYSTGFGEQYF
>NA|TRBV6-4|TRBJ2-7|NA
TGTGCCAGCAGTGACTCTTTGGGGCCGAGCGAGCAGTACTTC
CASSDSLGPSEQYF
>NA|TRBV28|TRBJ1-2|NA
TGTGCCAGCAGCTCTACAACAGGGTACTATGGCTACACCTTC
CASSSTTGYYGYTF
>NA|TRBV21-1|TRBJ2-1|NA
TGTGCCAGCAGCGGATCAACGGGACACCCCAACAATGAGCAGTTCTTC
CASSGSTGHPNNEQFF
>NA|TRBV10-3|TRBJ2-3|NA
TGTGCCATCAGTGAAGGCGCAGAGCAGTATTTT
CAISEGAEQYF
>NA|TRBV6-1|TRBJ2-7|NA
TGTGCCAGCGCTGCTACCTACGAGCAGTACTTC
CASAATYEQYF
>TRBD2|TRBV4-2|TRBJ2-3|NA
TGTGCCAGCAGCCAAGACCCAGCGGGGCGCACAGATACGCAGTATTTT
CASSQDPAGRTDTQYF
>NA|TRBV6-5|TRBJ1-2|NA
TGTGCCAGCAGTTCTTACACCCAAACTAACTATGGCTACACCTTC
CASSSYTQTNYGYTF